The rows below give T cell receptor beta chains drawn from one sample of a study of cytotoxic CD8 clonotypes in ibrutinib-treated CLL. Some clones are missing from TCRdb's copy, which holds only in-frame ones; the method was immunoSEQ multiplex PCR. The data contain 68,000 or so clones, approximately 71% of them seen just once; the ten biggest clones take up under 6%. Source: PBMCs, taken after 12 months of ibrutinib treatment. The origin of the receptors is a human donor with chronic lymphocytic leukemia. Each CDR3 is given with its conserved first and last residue. Fields, in order: clone size, J gene, V gene, D gene, CDR3 protein, CDR3 DNA. The D gene is left open where the match is weak. Clone size is not always given. Where it is, it says once, few, many or a class for expanded clones.

clone size: .
J gene: TRBJ1-5
V gene: TRBV7-2
D gene: TRBD1
CDR3 protein: CASSLGQGANQPQHF
CDR3 DNA: TGTGCCAGCAGCCTAGGACAGGGGGCCAATCAGCCCCAGCATTTT

clone size: .
J gene: TRBJ2-7
V gene: TRBV11-2
D gene: .
CDR3 protein: CASSLVGDANYEQYF
CDR3 DNA: TGTGCCAGCAGCTTAGTAGGGGACGCCAACTACGAGCAGTACTTC

clone size: .
J gene: TRBJ1-1
V gene: TRBV6-6
D gene: .
CDR3 protein: CASSYPPGDTEAFF
CDR3 DNA: TGTGCCAGCAGTTACCCCCCAGGGGACACTGAAGCTTTCTTT

clone size: .
J gene: TRBJ2-7
V gene: TRBV7-7
D gene: .
CDR3 protein: CASSLNEGSTYEQYF
CDR3 DNA: TGTGCCAGCAGCTTAAATGAAGGCAGTACCTACGAGCAGTACTTC

clone size: .
J gene: TRBJ1-2
V gene: TRBV18
D gene: TRBD1
CDR3 protein: CASSPGTAPNYGYTF
CDR3 DNA: TGTGCCAGCTCACCCGGGACAGCTCCTAACTATGGCTACACCTTC

clone size: .
J gene: TRBJ2-3
V gene: TRBV19
D gene: .
CDR3 protein: CASSRGFTTDTQYF
CDR3 DNA: TGTGCCAGTAGTCGGGGCTTTACTACAGATACGCAGTATTTT

clone size: .
J gene: TRBJ1-1
V gene: TRBV5-4
D gene: TRBD1
CDR3 protein: CASSLRQGAREAFF
CDR3 DNA: TGTGCCAGCAGCTTAAGACAGGGGGCTAGGGAAGCTTTCTTT

clone size: .
J gene: TRBJ1-2
V gene: TRBV15
D gene: .
CDR3 protein: CATSRARPGTTGGYTF
CDR3 DNA: TGTGCCACCAGCAGAGCCCGACCCGGGACAACGGGGGGCTACACCTTC

clone size: few
J gene: TRBJ1-1
V gene: TRBV7-3
D gene: TRBD1
CDR3 protein: CASRQGGNTEAFF
CDR3 DNA: TGTGCCAGCCGACAGGGGGGGAACACTGAAGCTTTCTTT

clone size: .
J gene: TRBJ1-1
V gene: TRBV4-3
D gene: .
CDR3 protein: CASSQGWGGSRDTEAFF
CDR3 DNA: TGCGCCAGCAGCCAAGGTTGGGGTGGGTCTCGGGACACTGAAGCTTTCTTT

clone size: .
J gene: TRBJ2-3
V gene: TRBV6-1
D gene: TRBD1
CDR3 protein: CASRSGQGYTDTQYF
CDR3 DNA: TGTGCCAGCAGAAGTGGACAGGGATACACAGATACGCAGTATTTT

clone size: .
J gene: TRBJ2-5
V gene: TRBV15
D gene: TRBD1
CDR3 protein: CATSSVGQANQETQYF
CDR3 DNA: TGTGCCACCAGCAGTGTCGGACAGGCGAACCAAGAGACCCAGTACTTC

clone size: .
J gene: TRBJ2-7
V gene: TRBV10-1
D gene: TRBD1
CDR3 protein: CASRRGRGRYEQYF
CDR3 DNA: TGCGCCAGCAGGAGGGGCAGGGGGCGATACGAGCAGTACTTC

clone size: .
J gene: TRBJ1-1
V gene: TRBV19
D gene: .
CDR3 protein: CASSIRGRGRNTEAFF
CDR3 DNA: TGTGCCAGTAGTATACGAGGCCGAGGTAGGAACACTGAAGCTTTCTTT

clone size: .
J gene: TRBJ1-4
V gene: TRBV30
D gene: TRBD1
CDR3 protein: CAWSRGQDYEKLFF
CDR3 DNA: TGTGCCTGGAGCAGGGGACAGGATTATGAAAAACTGTTTTTT

clone size: .
J gene: TRBJ2-1
V gene: TRBV7-8
D gene: .
CDR3 protein: CASSLDSGGRSYNEQFF
CDR3 DNA: TGTGCCAGCAGCTTAGATTCCGGGGGCCGCTCCTACAATGAGCAGTTCTTC

clone size: .
J gene: TRBJ1-2
V gene: TRBV7-2
D gene: .
CDR3 protein: CASSPDPLLNYGYTF
CDR3 DNA: TGTGCCAGCAGCCCGGACCCACTACTTAACTATGGCTACACCTTC

clone size: .
J gene: TRBJ1-4
V gene: TRBV5-1
D gene: .
CDR3 protein: CASSLGRMVVDEKLFF
CDR3 DNA: TGCGCCAGCAGCTTGGGTCGTATGGTAGTAGATGAAAAACTGTTTTTT

clone size: .
J gene: TRBJ1-4
V gene: TRBV11-2
D gene: .
CDR3 protein: CASRKQAAGDEKLFF
CDR3 DNA: TGTGCCAGCAGGAAACAGGCGGCGGGTGACGAAAAACTGTTTTTT

clone size: .
J gene: TRBJ2-2
V gene: TRBV2
D gene: .
CDR3 protein: CASSVLVANTGELFF
CDR3 DNA: TGTGCCAGCAGTGTATTAGTGGCGAACACCGGGGAGCTGTTTTTT